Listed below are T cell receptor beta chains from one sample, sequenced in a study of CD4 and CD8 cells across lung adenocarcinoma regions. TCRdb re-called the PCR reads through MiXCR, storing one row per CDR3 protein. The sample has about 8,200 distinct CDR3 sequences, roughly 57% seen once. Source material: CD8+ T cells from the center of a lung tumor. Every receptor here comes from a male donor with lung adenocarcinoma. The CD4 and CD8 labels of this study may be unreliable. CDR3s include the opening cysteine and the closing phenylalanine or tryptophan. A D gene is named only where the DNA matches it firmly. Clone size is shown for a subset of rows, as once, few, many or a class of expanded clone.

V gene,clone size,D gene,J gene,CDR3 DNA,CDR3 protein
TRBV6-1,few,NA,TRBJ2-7,TGTGCCATAAGACTAGGGGCTTACGAGCAGTACTTC,CAIRLGAYEQYF
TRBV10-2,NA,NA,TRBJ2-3,TGCGCCAGCAACTTGAATTCTTTGGGGGCGGGTGGCACAGATACGCAGTATTTT,CASNLNSLGAGGTDTQYF
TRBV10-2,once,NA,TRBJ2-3,TGCGCCAGCAGTGAGGGCCGGGGAGCCAAAGACACGCAGTACTTT,CASSEGRGAKDTQYF
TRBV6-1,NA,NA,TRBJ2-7,TGTGCCAGCAGTGAAGAGGTCGGGAGCTGGGACGAGCAGTACTTC,CASSEEVGSWDEQYF
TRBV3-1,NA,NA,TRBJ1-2,TGTGCCAGCAGCCAAGATCTTCCCCGGACTGAGAGAGGCTACACCTTC,CASSQDLPRTERGYTF
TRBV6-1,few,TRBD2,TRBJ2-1,TGTGCCAGCAGAAAGGGTGGGACTAGCGGGAGAAGGTCCTACAATGAGCAGTTCTTC,CASRKGGTSGRRSYNEQFF
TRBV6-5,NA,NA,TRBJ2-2,NA,CASSIPHRTSGRGPGSCFF
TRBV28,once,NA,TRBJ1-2,TGTGCCAGCAGTTTATCATCGGGGACAGGCTACACCTTC,CASSLSSGTGYTF
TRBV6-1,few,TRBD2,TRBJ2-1,TGTGCCAGCAGTCCTCTCGGACTAGAGCACTACAATGAGCAGTTCTTC,CASSPLGLEHYNEQFF
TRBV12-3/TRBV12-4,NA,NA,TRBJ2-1,TGTGCCAGCAGTTTTAGGGGAGCAGGTGAGCAGTTCTTC,CASSFRGAGEQFF
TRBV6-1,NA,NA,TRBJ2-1,TGTGCCAGCAGCCCCCCTATCTACAATGAGCAGTTCTTC,CASSPPIYNEQFF